This TCR beta chain is drawn from a study of cytomegalovirus exposure and HLA in healthy donors. Study-wide context: Counted in an early data release were about 86 million unique TCRs from HLA-typed donors. Assignment to the Caucasian-associated ancestry cluster applied to less than 85% of the approximately 370 genotyped donors. Study-level results: The study recorded over 150 TCR beta chains that were cytomegalovirus-associated. Most TCR sequences showed up rarely, but some public TCRs showed up in many donors.

As to this clone: Its target is unknown.

This CDR3 is 13 amino acids long. Trimming cost V 5 bases and J 3 bases, with 10 bases left between them. Germline V CDR1 and CDR2: MNHEY, SMNVEV (reference sequence). In the PCR, 60 Vbeta and 13 Jbeta primers were used. Sequencing used immunoSEQ multiplex PCR; TCRdb keeps in-frame clones, though not all of them. Of some 150,000 clones in the sample, 60% to 85% were seen once. This sequence was found in a male donor in good health and CMV-seronegative. The source material was PBMCs. The chain employs TRBV27 and TRBJ2-5; D might be TRBD1 (6 bases). CDR3 coding DNA: TGTGCCAGCAGTCTACAGGGTGAAGAGACCCAGTACTTC. It is translated as CASSLQGEETQYF.